The 16 T cell receptor beta chains in this list originate from one sample, sequenced in a study of cytomegalovirus exposure and HLA in healthy donors. Sequencing was performed with immunoSEQ multiplex PCR; in TCRdb, only in-frame clones are kept and a portion is missing. The data show about 260,000 clones, about 92% seen once. Sequencing was carried out using PBMCs. The receptor source for this set is a woman in her twenties or thirties in good health and CMV-seronegative.

This clone showed up just once. The chain links TRBV4-1 to TRBJ2-1; D call uncertain. From germline, CDR1 is MGHRA and CDR2 YSYEKL. The germline V and J ends were trimmed by 1 base and 1 base, with 14 bases remaining between them. The CDR3 totals 17 residues. CDR3 nucleotides: TGCGCCAGCAGCCAAGTGGACCTGGGTCTGTCCTACAATGAGCAGTTCTTC. Its protein product is CASSQVDLGLSYNEQFF.

V is TRBV30 and J is TRBJ2-3; 12 positions agree with TRBD2. The ends lost 0 bases at V and 4 bases at J; junction bases unmatched: 8. CDR3 size: 17 residues. Looked up from germline, CDR1 is GTSNPN and CDR2 is SVGIG (reference sequence). CDR3 nucleotides: TGTGCCTGGAGTGTACGAAGGACTAGCGGGATTCCAGATACGCAGTATTTT. This gives the protein CAWSVRRTSGIPDTQYF.

This clone turned up a few times. The chain uses TRBV9 and TRBJ2-5; 7 bases map to TRBD2. The CDR3 length is 14 residues. Trimming cost V 3 bases and J 3 bases; bases outside gene matches: 5. Germline V CDR1 and CDR2: SGDLS, YYNGEE. CDR3 nucleotide sequence: TGTGCCAGCAGCGCCCCTGGGGGGGAAGAGACCCAGTACTTC. Translating gives CASSAPGGEETQYF.

The chain couples TRBV7-9 to TRBJ2-7; D might be TRBD1 or TRBD2, each matching 5 bases. Trimming took 3 bases from V and 6 from J, leaving 9 bases between them. CDR1 is SEHNR and CDR2 is FQNEAQ in the germline V gene (reference sequence). The CDR3 is 12 residues long. In DNA form, the CDR3 reads TGTGCCAGCAGCTTCGGGGCGCGCGAGCAGTACTTC. This gives the protein CASSFGAREQYF.

The gene calls are TRBV27 and TRBJ2-7; D ambiguous. Trimming shortened V by 10 bases and J by 2 bases, and 18 bases separated the two germline ends. Germline V gene lookup returns CDR1 MNHEY and CDR2 SMNVEV (reference sequence). This CDR3 region has 14 residues. The CDR3 nucleotides are TGTGCCACCGAAAATAATATTTTCCCCTACGAGCAGTACTTC. Translating it yields CATENNIFPYEQYF.

The CDR3 spells CASSQEIYEQYF. The DNA of the CDR3 is TGTGCCAGCAGCCAGGAAATCTACGAGCAGTACTTC. J is TRBJ2-7 and V is TRBV5-6; no reliable D call. Germline V gene lookup returns CDR1 SGHDT and CDR2 YYEEEE. Trimming removed 4 bases at V and 3 bases at J, with 8 bases between. The length of the CDR3 is 12 residues. Together with reference TRBV5-6 and TRBJ2-7, the CDR3 gives the full variable domain: DAGVTQSPTHLIKTRGQQVTLRCSPKSGHDTVSWYQQALGQGPQFIFQYYEEEERQRGNFPDRFSGHQFPNYSSELNVNALLLGDSALYLCASSQEIYEQYFGPGTRLTVT.

The rearrangement uses TRBV10-3 and TRBJ2-7; either TRBD1 or TRBD2 may supply D (7 bases each). CDR1 and CDR2 (germline): ENHRY, SYGVKD. V shed 10 bases and J shed 2 bases, with 18 bases lying between them. The CDR3 loop spans 14 amino acids. CDR3 amino acids: CATGGDRGPYEQYF. CDR3 coding DNA: TGTGCCACAGGGGGGGACAGAGGACCCTACGAGCAGTACTTC.

V usage is TRBV6-1 and J usage is TRBJ2-7; no definite D call. Germline CDR1 and CDR2: MNHNS and SASEGT. Trimming removed 1 base from V and 3 bases from J, with 16 bases in between. The CDR3 has 16 residues. CDR3 amino acids: CASSEGRAAGHYEQYF. Here the CDR3 DNA reads TGTGCCAGCAGTGAAGGAAGGGCTGCAGGCCACTACGAGCAGTACTTC.

This clone occurred once. V and J are TRBV6-6 and TRBJ2-1; D may be TRBD1 (5 bases). The CDR3 runs 14 residues. V lost 7 bases and J 0 bases, leaving 10 bases between the germline ends. The V gene's germline CDR1 is MNHNY and CDR2 SVGAGI (reference sequence). CDR3 nucleotide sequence: TGTGCCAGCACCCCAGACAGCTCCTACAATGAGCAGTTCTTC. Translated, it gives CASTPDSSYNEQFF.

The chain links TRBV6-1 to TRBJ2-2; TRBD2 agrees at 12 bases. This CDR3 is 14 amino acids long. Unmatched junction bases numbered 2, after V lost 7 bases and J lost 5 bases. The V gene's germline CDR1 is MNHNS and CDR2 SASEGT. The CDR3 DNA follows: TGTGCCAGCAAACTAGCGGGAGGAACCGGGGAGCTGTTTTTT. Residues: CASKLAGGTGELFF.

In nucleotides, the CDR3 is TGCGCCAGCAGCCAAGCGTCGGGACTCAACACAGATACGCAGTATTTT. Residues: CASSQASGLNTDTQYF. This rearrangement joins TRBV4-3 to TRBJ2-3; D might be TRBD2 (6 bases). The CDR3 is 16 residues long. CDR1 and CDR2 (germline): LGHNA, YSLEER. V was clipped by 1 base and J by 2 bases, with 13 bases between them.

The gene calls are TRBV27 and TRBJ2-5; D tentatively fits TRBD1 or TRBD2 (5 bases each). This CDR3 contains 14 residues. Germline loops: CDR1 MNHEY, CDR2 SMNVEV (reference sequence). V was clipped by 5 bases and J by 2 bases, with 12 bases between them. The CDR3 DNA reads as TGTGCCAGCAGTACGTCCTGGGGGCAAGAGACCCAGTACTTC. Its translation: CASSTSWGQETQYF.

The chain combines TRBV9 with TRBJ2-7; TRBD1 is a possible D gene (6 bases). The V and J ends lost 3 bases and 5 bases respectively, with 12 bases between them. Germline values: CDR1 SGDLS, CDR2 YYNGEE. The CDR3 runs 13 residues. This CDR3 is CASSAGVVNEQYF. The CDR3 bases are TGTGCCAGCAGCGCAGGGGTGGTAAACGAGCAGTACTTC.

CDR3 nucleotides: TGTGCCAGCAGTGCAATGGACAGGGGGAGGGAGACCCAGTACTTC. This translates into CASSAMDRGRETQYF. This chain links TRBV2 with TRBJ2-5; TRBD1 aligns across 10 bases. Germline V CDR1 and CDR2: SNHLY, FYNNEI. CDR3 length: 15 residues. With V trimmed by 4 bases and J by 5 bases, 7 bases remained unmatched.

The rearrangement links TRBV11-3 to TRBJ2-1, with a possible D match to TRBD1 (6 bases). Trimming took off 3 bases at V and 5 bases at J, with 8 bases between the two ends. This CDR3 comprises 13 residues. In germline, CDR1 is SGHNT, CDR2 YENEEA. DNA of the CDR3: TGTGCCAGCAGCTTGCCAGGGGACAATGAGCAGTTCTTC. Its protein product is CASSLPGDNEQFF.

The table lists this clone with a count of one. The chain joins TRBV29-1 to TRBJ2-1; D gene ambiguous. With 4 bases removed from V and 6 bases from J, the gap between germline ends came to 13 bases. The CDR3 consists of 13 residues. Germline CDR1 SQVTM, CDR2 ANQGSEA. The CDR3 nucleotides are TGCAGCGTTGGGCAACAGACCAGCAATGAGCAGTTCTTC. It codes for CSVGQQTSNEQFF.